A single sample is the source of the 16 T cell receptor beta chains below, sequenced in a study of a mutant IDH1 vaccine in newly diagnosed glioma. These receptors have no known antigen. Some clones are missing from TCRdb's copy, which holds only in-frame ones; the method was immunoSEQ multiplex PCR. Here the sample spans around 40,000 clones, about 79% being singletons. As for time point: week 23, last vaccination. Doses comprised 300 ug of mutant IDH1 20-mer peptide each, plus topical imiquimod. The sequencing used PBMCs, collected from a glioma patient whose treatment included an IDH1 peptide vaccine. The receptors stem from a woman in her 40s with glioma. Some clones in this sample may be carry-over from other donors' samples.

The chain joins TRBV7-8 to TRBJ1-1, with TRBD1 matching 7 bases. CDR3 length: 14 residues. Germline values: CDR1 SGHVS, CDR2 FQNEAQ. The junction had 4 bases not matched to a gene; V was cut back by 5 bases and J by 1 base. The CDR3, as DNA: TGTGCCAGCAGCCCACAGGGGCGGAACACTGAAGCTTTCTTT. Protein: CASSPQGRNTEAFF.

J is TRBJ1-5 and V is TRBV27; TRBD1 agrees at 7 bases. V was clipped by 4 bases and J by 6 bases; unmatched bases: 3. The CDR3 has 13 amino acids. Per germline, CDR1 MNHEY and CDR2 SMNVEV (reference sequence). The CDR3 bases are TGTGCCAGCAGTTGGGACAGTTTTCAGCCCCAGCATTTT. Encoded protein: CASSWDSFQPQHF.

This clone was counted a single time. The V and J genes are TRBV9 and TRBJ1-1; 7 bases line up with TRBD1. Looked up from germline, CDR1 is SGDLS and CDR2 is YYNGEE. The CDR3 runs to 13 residues. Losses at the gene ends were 7 bases for V and 3 bases for J; bases not matched to a gene: 6. The CDR3 region has the DNA TGTGCCAGCGGGACAGAAATACACACTGAAGCTTTCTTT. Translated: CASGTEIHTEAFF.

The rearrangement uses TRBV21-1 and TRBJ2-3. TRBV21-1 is an annotated pseudogene. The CDR3 sequence is 13 residues long. The CDR3 sequence is CARSGGLTDTQYF. Here the CDR3 DNA reads TGTGCCAGAAGCGGGGGGCTTACAGATACGCAGTATTTT.

This chain connects TRBV5-6 to TRBJ1-5; no firm D call. V lost 2 bases, J lost 5 bases, and 14 bases lay in between. The CDR3 covers 15 residues. Germline V gene data show CDR1 as SGHDT and CDR2 as YYEEEE. CDR3 DNA sequence: TGTGCCAGCAGCTTTGGACGGGATATCGATCAGCCCCAGCATTTT. Amino acid sequence: CASSFGRDIDQPQHF.

The gene calls are TRBV9 and TRBJ1-2; D unresolved. The CDR3 covers 14 residues. Trimming shortened V by 0 bases and J by 3 bases, and 9 bases separated the two germline ends. The germline V gene has CDR1 SGDLS and CDR2 YYNGEE. The CDR3 loop is CASSVGSWDYGYTF. CDR3 DNA: TGTGCCAGCAGCGTAGGGAGTTGGGACTATGGCTACACCTTC.

The chain combines TRBV2 with TRBJ2-7, with a possible D match to TRBD2 (6 bases). V lost 10 bases and J 5 bases, leaving 21 bases between the germline ends. In germline, CDR1 is SNHLY, CDR2 FYNNEI. This CDR3 is 14 amino acids long. Here the CDR3 reads CATPTRGRANEQYF. CDR3 DNA sequence: TGTGCCACTCCGACGCGGGGTCGTGCTAACGAGCAGTACTTC.

This sequence joins TRBV7-2 and TRBJ1-1, with D unclear. V lost 1 base and J lost 11, with 11 bases in between. Per germline, CDR1 SGHTA and CDR2 FQGNSA. The CDR3 consists of 12 residues. Written as DNA, the CDR3 is TGTGCCAGCAGCTTAGGAGACACGGGCGCTTTCTTT. Protein sequence: CASSLGDTGAFF.

The chain carries TRBV29-1 and TRBJ1-1, with unresolved D. This CDR3 contains 12 residues. The V and J ends lost 4 bases and 5 bases respectively, with 11 bases between them. Germline V gene sequence: CDR1 SQVTM, CDR2 ANQGSEA. CDR3 sequence (DNA): TGCAGCGTTGTTCCCGGGTCTACTGAAGCTTTCTTT. Translating it yields CSVVPGSTEAFF. Complete variable domain (other parts from reference TRBV29-1 and TRBJ1-1): SAVISQKPSRDICQRGTSLTIQCQVDSQVTMMFWYRQQPGQSLTLIATANQGSEATYESGFVIDKFPISRPNLTFSTLTVSNMSPEDSSIYLCSVVPGSTEAFFGQGTRLTVV.

The chain has TRBV11-3 and TRBJ2-2, with TRBD1 matching 7 bases. With V trimmed by 5 bases and J by 1 base, 7 bases remained unmatched. The CDR3 is made up of 16 amino acids. CDR1 SGHNT and CDR2 YENEEA come from the germline V gene. CDR3 nucleotide sequence: TGTGCCAGCAGCGAGGACAGGATTATGAACACCGGGGAGCTGTTTTTT. This translates into CASSEDRIMNTGELFF.

This clone is a singleton in its sample. This chain connects TRBV7-8 to TRBJ2-3, with 10 bases aligning to TRBD1. The V segment lost 5 bases and the J segment 1 base; nucleotides outside the gene matches: 6. CDR1 is SGHVS, CDR2 FQNEAQ, per germline. CDR3 length: 16 residues. The CDR3 nucleotides are TGTGCCAGCAGCCGCTTTGGACAGGGGGGCACAGATACGCAGTATTTT. This translates into CASSRFGQGGTDTQYF.

This chain connects TRBV7-8 to TRBJ2-6; TRBD2 matches 9 bases. The CDR3 runs to 17 residues. V lost 5 bases and J lost 3; bases outside the gene matches: 8. Germline values: CDR1 SGHVS, CDR2 FQNEAQ. CDR3 residues: CASSLSGRIFGANVLTF. The CDR3 bases are TGTGCCAGCAGCCTAAGCGGGAGGATATTTGGGGCCAACGTCCTGACTTTC.

The J gene is TRBJ1-5, the V gene TRBV6-1; perhaps TRBD1 as D (5 bases). Germline V CDR1 and CDR2: MNHNS, SASEGT. V lost 6 bases, J lost 7 bases, and 13 bases lay in between. The CDR3 totals 13 residues. CDR3 coding DNA: TGTGCCAGCAGGGGGGGGTTGGGCCAGCCCCAGCATTTT. Its translation: CASRGGLGQPQHF.

The chain is built from TRBV9 and TRBJ2-4, with D uncertain. V shed 3 bases and J shed 7 bases, with 5 bases lying between them. CDR1 and CDR2 (germline): SGDLS, YYNGEE. This CDR3 has 11 residues. The CDR3 is CASSDGNIQYF. In DNA form, the CDR3 reads TGTGCCAGCAGCGACGGGAACATTCAGTACTTC.

The genes are TRBV4-1 and TRBJ1-5; D is possibly TRBD1 (6 bases). This CDR3 spans 19 amino acids. V shed 0 bases and J shed 4 bases, with 22 bases lying between them. The V gene's germline CDR1 is MGHRA and CDR2 YSYEKL. The DNA for the CDR3 is TGCGCCAGCAGCCAAGAAGGATTTGTGGGGGCCCTACAAAATCAGCCCCAGCATTTT. This encodes CASSQEGFVGALQNQPQHF.

This rearrangement joins TRBV9 to TRBJ1-2; D gene uncertain. This CDR3 region has 12 residues. Germline V CDR1 and CDR2: SGDLS, YYNGEE. Trimming took 3 bases from V and 8 from J, leaving 11 bases between them. In DNA form, the CDR3 reads TGTGCCAGCAGCGCGGTTCAGGCGGGCTACACCTTC. Translating gives CASSAVQAGYTF.